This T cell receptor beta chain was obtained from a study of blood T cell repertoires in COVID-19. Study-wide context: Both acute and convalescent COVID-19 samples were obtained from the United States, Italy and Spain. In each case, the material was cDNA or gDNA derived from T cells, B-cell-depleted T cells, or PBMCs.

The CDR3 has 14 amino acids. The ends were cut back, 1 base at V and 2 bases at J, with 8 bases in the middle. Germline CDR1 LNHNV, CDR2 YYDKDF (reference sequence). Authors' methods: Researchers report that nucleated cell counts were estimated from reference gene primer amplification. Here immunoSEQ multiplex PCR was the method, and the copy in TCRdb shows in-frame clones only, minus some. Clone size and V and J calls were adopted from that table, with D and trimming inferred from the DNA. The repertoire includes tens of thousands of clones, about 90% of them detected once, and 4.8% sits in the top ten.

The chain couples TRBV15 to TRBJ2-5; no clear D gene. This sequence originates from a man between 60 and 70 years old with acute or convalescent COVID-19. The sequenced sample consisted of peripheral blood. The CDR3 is CATSRVNRQETQYF. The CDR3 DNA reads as TGTGCCACCAGCAGAGTTAACAGACAAGAGACCCAGTACTTC.